The 14 T cell receptor beta chains below come from one sample, sequenced in a study of human T cells and chemical hapten exposure. Time point meaning: patch test 3, about 24 weeks after DPC sensitization. Treatment described: therapeutic diphenylcyclopropenone sensitization with weekly scalp DPC. One entry per CDR3 protein results from TCRdb running MiXCR on the RACE reads. The table has tens of thousands of distinct CDR3 sequences, under 15% seen once. The material sequenced was whole blood, taken in connection with sensitization to the hapten diphenylcyclopropenone (DPC). The receptors shown here come from a man aged 25 to 40 with alopecia areata. Some clones in this sample may be carry-over from other donors' samples.

In this sample, this clonotype turned up a few times. The CDR3 sequence: CATSDENTEAFF. The CDR3 coding sequence is TGTGCCACCAGTGATGAGAACACTGAAGCTTTCTTT. The rearrangement uses TRBV24-1 and TRBJ1-1; unclear D gene. CDR3 length: 12 amino acids. Between the trimmed V and J ends, which lost 3 bases and 1 base, there was a span of 2 bases. Germline values: CDR1 KGHDR, CDR2 SFDVKD.

V is TRBV5-1 and J is TRBJ2-3, with TRBD2 as a possible D gene (7 bases). The CDR3 loop spans 14 amino acids. V was shortened by 4 bases and J by 2 bases, with 11 bases between the two germline ends. Germline-derived CDR1 and CDR2 are SGHRS and YFSETQ. This CDR3 reads CASSHGGATDTQYF. The CDR3 nucleotides read TGCGCCAGCAGCCATGGGGGGGCCACAGATACGCAGTATTTT. Filled out from reference TRBV5-1 and TRBJ2-3, the complete variable domain reads KAGVTQTPRYLIKTRGQQVTLSCSPISGHRSVSWYQQTPGQGLQFLFEYFSETQRNKGNFPGRFSGRQFSNSRSEMNVSTLELGDSALYLCASSHGGATDTQYFGPGTRLTVL.

This clonotype was picked up a small number of times. This chain links TRBV6-2 or TRBV6-3 with TRBJ1-5, with unresolved D. Germline lookup yields CDR1 MNHEY and CDR2 SVGEGT. CDR3 length equals 12 residues. Trimming stripped 10 bases from V and 4 bases from J, with 11 bases between. The CDR3 reads CATDPGNQPQHF. CDR3 nucleotide sequence: TGTGCCACCGATCCAGGAAATCAGCCCCAGCATTTT.

This rearrangement joins TRBV12-3 or TRBV12-4 to TRBJ2-1; 8 bases line up with TRBD2. Trimming took 3 bases from V and 5 from J; bases not matched to a gene: 6. CDR3 size: 15 residues. CDR3 sequence: CASSFRGGRNNEQFF. The CDR3 DNA reads TGTGCCAGCAGTTTTCGGGGGGGCCGGAACAATGAGCAGTTCTTC.

The chain links TRBV9 to TRBJ2-1; D may be TRBD1 (6 bases). Deletions cut 5 bases from V and 5 bases from J, with 14 bases between. CDR1 SGDLS and CDR2 YYNGEE come from the germline V gene. There are 14 residues in the CDR3. As DNA, the CDR3 is TGTGCCAGCAGTCTAGGGACATCTCACAATGAGCAGTTCTTC. Protein: CASSLGTSHNEQFF.

The sample holds many counts of this clonotype. The V gene is TRBV20-1, the J gene TRBJ1-5; TRBD1 is a possible D gene (6 bases). This CDR3 comprises 13 residues. Trimming cost V 1 base and J 4 bases, with 8 bases left between them. CDR1 and CDR2 from the germline V gene are DFQATT and SNEGSKA (reference sequence). CDR3 sequence (DNA): TGCAGTGCTAGAGCCAGGGGAAATCAGCCCCAGCATTTT. Translated: CSARARGNQPQHF.

This clonotype was observed a handful of times. V is TRBV2 and J is TRBJ2-3, with 10 bases fitting TRBD1. The CDR3 spans 13 residues. The V and J ends lost 1 base and 10 bases, in that order; junction bases with no gene match: 2. Germline V gives CDR1 SNHLY, CDR2 FYNNEI. CDR3 protein: CASSEGTGGAQYF. The CDR3, as DNA: TGTGCCAGCAGTGAAGGGACAGGGGGAGCGCAGTATTTT. The full variable domain, with the rest looked up from reference TRBV2 and TRBJ2-3, is EPEVTQTPSHQVTQMGQEVILRCVPISNHLYFYWYRQILGQKVEFLVSFYNNEISEKSEIFDDQFSVERPDGSNFTLKIRSTKLEDSAMYFCASSEGTGGAQYFGPGTRLTVL.

The V and J genes are TRBV12-3 or TRBV12-4 and TRBJ1-3, with D uncertain. CDR3 size: 12 residues. V lost 6 bases and J lost 9, with 12 bases in between. The CDR3 DNA reads TGTGCCAGCAGCTCCAACGTTGGCACCATATATTTT. Its translation is CASSSNVGTIYF.

This clonotype was detected many times. This sequence joins TRBV4-1 and TRBJ1-6, with D unclear. This CDR3 spans 14 amino acids. CDR1 and CDR2 from the germline V gene are MGHRA and YSYEKL. V lost 4 bases, J lost 5 bases, and 9 bases lay in between. The CDR3: CASSLHGDNSPLHF. CDR3 in DNA: TGCGCCAGCAGCCTCCACGGAGATAATTCACCCCTCCACTTT.

This clonotype was counted at least ten times. The V call is TRBV7-9, the J call TRBJ1-2; D gene uncertain. This CDR3 region has 15 residues. Trimming removed 0 bases from V and 3 bases from J, with 11 bases in between. CDR1 and CDR2 (germline): SEHNR, FQNEAQ (reference sequence). The CDR3 bases are TGTGCCAGCAGCTTAGCCTCCTCCAAGGACTATGGCTACACCTTC. Translated, it gives CASSLASSKDYGYTF.

This clonotype was observed at least ten times. The chain joins TRBV7-7 to TRBJ1-6; D is unresolved. CDR3 size: 13 residues. V shed 5 bases and J shed 7 bases, with 9 bases lying between them. Germline assignment: CDR1 SSHAT and CDR2 FNYEAQ (reference sequence). The CDR3 DNA reads TGTGCCAGCAGCCCGAACCACAATTCACCCCTCCACTTT. Encoded protein: CASSPNHNSPLHF.

In its sample, this clonotype was seen many times. The chain joins TRBV11-1 to TRBJ2-7, with 12 bases that match TRBD2. V gave up 2 bases and J gave up 8 bases; unmatched junction bases: 7. Germline CDR1 reads SGHAT; CDR2 reads FQDESV (reference sequence). This CDR3 has 15 amino acids. CDR3 in DNA: TGTGCCAGCAGCTTATACCGGACTAGCGGGGCCAAGCAGTACTTC. It translates to CASSLYRTSGAKQYF. The whole variable domain, filled in from reference TRBV11-1 and TRBJ2-7, reads EAEVAQSPRYKITEKSQAVAFWCDPISGHATLYWYRQILGQGPELLVQFQDESVVDDSQLPKDRFSAERLKGVDSTLKIQPAELGDSAMYLCASSLYRTSGAKQYFGPGTRLTVT.

This clonotype was observed many times. This chain joins TRBV4-2 and TRBJ2-1; D is perhaps TRBD2 (6 bases). This CDR3 has 16 amino acids. V was trimmed by 1 base and J by 0 bases, leaving 10 bases between them. CDR1 LGHNA and CDR2 YNFKEQ come from the germline V gene. The CDR3 spells CASSQAGVSSYNEQFF. DNA of the CDR3: TGTGCCAGCAGCCAAGCGGGGGTTAGCTCCTACAATGAGCAGTTCTTC.

This clonotype was counted a few times. The chain employs TRBV5-1 and TRBJ1-2, with D possibly matching TRBD1 (5 bases). The CDR3 sequence is 14 residues long. Germline V gene sequence: CDR1 SGHRS, CDR2 YFSETQ. V gave up 6 bases and J gave up 1 base, with 13 bases separating them. The CDR3 sequence: CASTGVRGNYGYTF. CDR3 DNA: TGCGCCAGCACCGGAGTGAGGGGTAACTATGGCTACACCTTC.